Below are 9 T cell receptor beta chains sequenced from a single sample in a study of blood T cell repertoires in COVID-19 (dated by TCRdb to the early 2020s). To prepare the library, the immunoSEQ multiplex PCR assay was applied. TCRdb took this table from immuneACCESS and kept in-frame rearrangements with V and J called. Such tables lack part of the clones; where checked against another copy, unresolved V genes explain under half of the gap, and the rest is unexplained. Counted in this sample were some 300,000 clones; nearly 90% of them appeared once. Of the sample, roughly a tenth is held by the ten largest clones. The sequencing input was PBMCs or T cells enriched from blood (not recorded which). These receptors were taken from a woman in her thirties who had recovered from COVID-19.

The chain carries TRBV6-5 and TRBJ1-2; the match to TRBD1 covers 9 bases. CDR3 length: 14 residues. V lost 6 bases, J lost 8 bases, and 10 bases stayed unmatched. Per germline, CDR1 MNHEY and CDR2 SVGAGI. The CDR3 region has the DNA TGTGCCAGCAGGACAAACAGGGGGCTCGGAGGCTACACCTTC. This gives the protein CASRTNRGLGGYTF.

This chain connects TRBV7-9 to TRBJ2-4, with 15 bases matching TRBD2. The germline gives CDR1 SEHNR, CDR2 FQNEAQ (reference sequence). The CDR3 is 19 residues long. After removal of 5 bases from V and 7 bases from J, the junction contained 15 bases not matched to a gene. This CDR3 reads CASSPSGLAGGPFRNIQYF. DNA for the CDR3: TGTGCCAGCAGCCCAAGCGGACTAGCGGGAGGGCCTTTTAGGAACATTCAGTACTTC.

The chain couples TRBV7-6 to TRBJ1-1, with 10 bases identical to TRBD1. The CDR3 is 15 residues long. Unmatched junction bases numbered 3, after V lost 1 base and J lost 4 bases. Germline V CDR1 and CDR2: SGHVS, FNYEAQ. CDR3 in amino acids: CASSLGGTGATEAFF. CDR3 coding DNA: TGTGCCAGCAGCTTAGGGGGGACAGGGGCCACTGAAGCTTTCTTT.

This chain links TRBV2 with TRBJ1-1, with 8 bases aligning to TRBD1. The V gene's germline CDR1 is SNHLY and CDR2 FYNNEI. The junction had 6 bases not matched to a gene; V was cut back by 5 bases and J by 7 bases. The CDR3 is 13 amino acids. CDR3 sequence (DNA): TGTGCCAGCAGTTTGGGACAGGAGAATGAAGCTTTCTTT. It codes for CASSLGQENEAFF.

This clone appeared a few times. The gene calls are TRBV9 and TRBJ2-1, with 7 bases fitting TRBD2. CDR3 length: 16 residues. V shed 0 bases, J shed 12 bases, and the junction held 15 bases outside the gene matches. Germline lookup yields CDR1 SGDLS and CDR2 YYNGEE. This chain's CDR3 is CASSVGEGAGTSLQFF. The CDR3 DNA follows: TGTGCCAGCAGCGTAGGGGAGGGAGCGGGGACTTCCTTGCAGTTCTTC.

This chain links TRBV14 with TRBJ2-7; the D gene is possibly TRBD2 (5 bases). Trimming pared 4 bases from V and 1 base from J, leaving 8 bases between. CDR1 is SGHDN and CDR2 is FVKESK in the germline V gene. CDR3 length: 13 amino acids. The CDR3, as DNA: TGTGCCAGCAGCCCCGGGGTATCCTACGAGCAGTACTTC. It specifies CASSPGVSYEQYF.

The chain combines TRBV28 with TRBJ1-6; TRBD1 agrees at 7 bases. V was clipped by 7 bases and J by 2 bases; unmatched bases: 14. CDR3 length: 18 residues. Germline-derived CDR1 and CDR2 are MDHEN and SYDVKM. CDR3 amino acids: CASTSLRMGTAYNSPLHF. CDR3 sequence (DNA): TGTGCCAGCACCTCTTTAAGGATGGGGACAGCCTATAATTCACCCCTCCACTTT.

This chain links TRBV9 with TRBJ2-3, with 10 bases identical to TRBD2. This CDR3 region has 15 residues. Trimming cost V 2 bases and J 7 bases; bases outside gene matches: 7. Germline loops: CDR1 SGDLS, CDR2 YYNGEE. The CDR3 region has the DNA TGTGCCAGCAGCGTCTCTAGCGGGAGCGGGAATACGCAGTATTTT. Encoded protein: CASSVSSGSGNTQYF.

The rearrangement uses TRBV13 and TRBJ2-1; 11 bases map to TRBD2. CDR1 is PRHDT and CDR2 is FYEKMQ in the germline V gene (reference sequence). The CDR3 is made up of 16 amino acids. The J segment lost 7 bases and the V segment lost 3 bases, leaving 8 bases of the junction unmatched. The CDR3 protein is CASSFRLAGRKNEQFF. CDR3 bases: TGTGCCAGCAGCTTCCGACTAGCGGGACGGAAGAATGAGCAGTTCTTC.